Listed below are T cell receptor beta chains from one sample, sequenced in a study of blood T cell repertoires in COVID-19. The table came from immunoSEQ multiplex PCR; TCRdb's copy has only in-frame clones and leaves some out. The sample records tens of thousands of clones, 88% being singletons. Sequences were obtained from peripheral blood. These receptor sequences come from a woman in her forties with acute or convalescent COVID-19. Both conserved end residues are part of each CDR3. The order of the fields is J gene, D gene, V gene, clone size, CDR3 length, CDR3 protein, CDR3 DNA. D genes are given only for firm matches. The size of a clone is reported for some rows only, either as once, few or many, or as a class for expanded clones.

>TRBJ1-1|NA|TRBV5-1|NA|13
CASSNRENTEAFF
TGCGCCAGCAGCAACAGGGAGAACACTGAAGCTTTCTTT
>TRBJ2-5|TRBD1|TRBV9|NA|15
CASSVEGGVSETQYF
TGTGCCAGCAGCGTAGAAGGGGGCGTTTCGGAGACCCAGTACTTC
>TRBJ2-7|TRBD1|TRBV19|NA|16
CASSIGQGPSSYEQYF
TGTGCCAGTAGTATAGGACAGGGGCCAAGCTCCTACGAGCAGTACTTC
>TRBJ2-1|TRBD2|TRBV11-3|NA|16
CASSSPAGEGFNEQFF
TGTGCCAGCAGCTCTCCAGCGGGAGAGGGATTCAATGAGCAGTTCTTC
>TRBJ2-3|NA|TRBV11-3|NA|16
CASSSLGGASTDTQYF
TGTGCCAGCAGCTCCCTAGGCGGGGCGAGCACAGATACGCAGTATTTT
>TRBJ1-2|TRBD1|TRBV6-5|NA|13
CASSNTGAYGYTF
TGTGCCAGCAGTAATACAGGGGCCTATGGCTACACCTTC
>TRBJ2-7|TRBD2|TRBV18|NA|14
CASSPQREGSEQYF
TGTGCCAGCTCACCGCAGCGGGAGGGGTCCGAGCAGTACTTC
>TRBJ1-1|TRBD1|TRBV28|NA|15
CASSSGTVEGTEAFF
TGTGCCAGCAGTTCAGGGACAGTTGAGGGCACTGAAGCTTTCTTT
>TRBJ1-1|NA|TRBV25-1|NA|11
CASSQNTEAFF
TGTGCCAGCAGCCAGAACACTGAAGCTTTCTTT
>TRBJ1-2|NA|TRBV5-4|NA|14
CASSFDPPGYGYTF
TGTGCCAGCAGCTTCGATCCTCCGGGCTATGGCTACACCTTC
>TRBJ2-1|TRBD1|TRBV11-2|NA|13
CASSWTGDNEQFF
TGTGCCAGCAGCTGGACAGGGGACAATGAGCAGTTCTTC
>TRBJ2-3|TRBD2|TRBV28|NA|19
CASSLWGREGFYSTDTQYF
TGTGCCAGCAGTTTATGGGGGCGGGAGGGCTTCTACAGCACAGATACGCAGTATTTT
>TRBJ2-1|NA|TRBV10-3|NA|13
CASRPRVYNEQFF
TGTGCCTCACGGCCCAGGGTGTACAATGAGCAGTTCTTC
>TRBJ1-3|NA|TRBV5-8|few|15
CASSSDSITGNTIYF
TGTGCCAGCAGCTCAGATTCGATAACTGGAAACACCATATATTTT
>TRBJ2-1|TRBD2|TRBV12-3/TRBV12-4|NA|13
CASFLADYNEQFF
TGTGCCAGCTTCCTAGCGGACTACAATGAGCAGTTCTTC
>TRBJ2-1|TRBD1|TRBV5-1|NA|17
CASSLGPGQGTYNEQFF
TGCGCCAGCAGCTTGGGCCCGGGACAGGGGACCTACAATGAGCAGTTCTTC
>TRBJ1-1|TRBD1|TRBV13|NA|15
CASSLEGQVGPEAFF
TGTGCCAGCAGCTTAGAGGGACAGGTAGGACCCGAAGCTTTCTTT
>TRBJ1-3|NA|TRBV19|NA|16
CASSPHRDTFGNTIYF
TGTGCCAGTAGTCCACACCGGGACACCTTCGGAAACACCATATATTTT
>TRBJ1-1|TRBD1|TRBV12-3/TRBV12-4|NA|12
CASRGDRGITFF
TGTGCCAGCAGGGGGGACAGGGGGATAACTTTCTTT
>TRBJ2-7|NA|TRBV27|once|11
CASSYEHEQYF
TGTGCCAGCAGTTATGAGCACGAGCAGTACTTC
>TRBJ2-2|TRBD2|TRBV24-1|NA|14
CATERGRRTGELFF
TGTGCCACCGAGCGGGGGAGGCGCACCGGGGAGCTGTTTTTT
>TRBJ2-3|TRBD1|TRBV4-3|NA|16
CASSRGTAQSSDTQYF
TGCGCCAGCAGCCGGGGGACAGCACAGAGCTCAGATACGCAGTATTTT
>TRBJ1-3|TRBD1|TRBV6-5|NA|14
CASRPDRFGNTIYF
TGTGCCAGCAGGCCGGACAGGTTTGGAAACACCATATATTTT
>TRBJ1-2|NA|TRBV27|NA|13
CASSSGRNYGYTF
TGTGCCAGCAGTTCAGGCCGAAACTATGGCTACACCTTC
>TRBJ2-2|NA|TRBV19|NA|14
CASSTIRDTGELFF
TGTGCCAGTAGTACTATCAGGGACACCGGGGAGCTGTTTTTT